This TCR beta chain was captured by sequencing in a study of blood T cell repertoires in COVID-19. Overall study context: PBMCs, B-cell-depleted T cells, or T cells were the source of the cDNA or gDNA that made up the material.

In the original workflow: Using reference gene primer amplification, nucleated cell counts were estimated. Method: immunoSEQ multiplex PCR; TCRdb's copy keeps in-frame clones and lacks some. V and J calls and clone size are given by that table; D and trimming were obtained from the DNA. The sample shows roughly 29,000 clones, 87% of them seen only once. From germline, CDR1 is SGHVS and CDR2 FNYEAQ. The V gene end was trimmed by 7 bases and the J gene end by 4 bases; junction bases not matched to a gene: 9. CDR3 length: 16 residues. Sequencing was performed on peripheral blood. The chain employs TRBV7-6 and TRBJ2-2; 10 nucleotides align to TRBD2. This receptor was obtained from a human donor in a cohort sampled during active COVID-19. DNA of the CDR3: TGTGCCAGCAACTACCTAGCGGGGGCCGGCACCGGGGAGCTGTTTTTT. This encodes CASNYLAGAGTGELFF.